The 22 T cell receptor beta chains in this list originate from one sample, sequenced in a study of blood T cell repertoires in COVID-19. Measured with immunoSEQ multiplex PCR; TCRdb has only the in-frame clones, and not every one. The table has about 230,000 clones, 75% to 90% seen once; the top ten hold roughly 30%. Sequencing used peripheral blood. The receptors were gathered from a man aged 40-49 years with acute or convalescent COVID-19.

The rearrangement uses TRBV5-1 and TRBJ2-5; 13 bases agree with TRBD2. Germline V gene sequence: CDR1 SGHRS, CDR2 YFSETQ. This CDR3 is 16 amino acids long. After removal of 2 bases from V and 1 base from J, the junction contained 2 bases not matched to a gene. The CDR3 sequence is CASSLGLAGAQETQYF. In nucleotides, the CDR3 is TGCGCCAGCAGCTTAGGACTAGCGGGAGCCCAAGAGACCCAGTACTTC.

This sequence joins TRBV6-6 and TRBJ2-5; possibly TRBD2 for D (6 bases). V was pared by 3 bases and J by 4 bases, with 12 bases between. The CDR3 is made up of 14 amino acids. Germline V lookup: CDR1 MNHNY, CDR2 SVGAGI (reference sequence). The CDR3 DNA reads TGTGCCAGCAGTTATTTAGGAGGGTCAGAGACCCAGTACTTC. It yields the protein CASSYLGGSETQYF.

The V call is TRBV7-9, the J call TRBJ2-2; 7 positions agree with TRBD1. This CDR3 has 14 amino acids. Germline assignment: CDR1 SEHNR and CDR2 FQNEAQ (reference sequence). Trimming took 2 bases from V and 5 from J; bases not matched to a gene: 2. The CDR3 DNA follows: TGTGCCAGCAGCTTACAGACAGGGACCGGGGAGCTGTTTTTT. Protein product: CASSLQTGTGELFF. Full variable domain (remainder filled in from reference TRBV7-9 and TRBJ2-2): DTGVSQNPRHKITKRGQNVTFRCDPISEHNRLYWYRQTLGQGPEFLTYFQNEAQLEKSRLLSDRFSAERPKGSFSTLEIQRTEQGDSAMYLCASSLQTGTGELFFGEGSRLTVL.

The rearrangement links TRBV5-8 to TRBJ2-1; tentative D call: TRBD2 (6 bases). Germline CDR1 is SGHTS and CDR2 is YDEGEE. V lost 4 bases and J lost 13, with 18 bases in between. This CDR3 spans 13 amino acids. The CDR3, as DNA: TGTGCCAGCAGCCTGCAACTAGCCCTGGTTCAGTTCTTC. This sequence encodes CASSLQLALVQFF.

The genes are TRBV5-6 and TRBJ2-7, with D perhaps matching TRBD2 (5 bases). CDR1 and CDR2 (germline): SGHDT, YYEEEE. V was shortened by 4 bases and J by 0 bases, with 8 bases between the two germline ends. The CDR3 runs to 13 residues. DNA for the CDR3: TGTGCCAGCAGCCCGGGGTACTCCTACGAGCAGTACTTC. Translated, it gives CASSPGYSYEQYF.

This clone was seen a few times. The genes are TRBV6-2 or TRBV6-3 and TRBJ1-2; D gene unclear. V lost 4 bases and J lost 1, with 13 bases in between. This CDR3 has 15 residues. Per germline, CDR1 MNHEY and CDR2 SVGEGT. The CDR3 reads CASSWQLFRNYGYTF. For the CDR3, the DNA is TGTGCCAGCAGTTGGCAGTTATTCCGTAACTATGGCTACACCTTC.

The V and J genes are TRBV11-2 and TRBJ2-1; D may be TRBD2 (6 bases). The CDR3 has 16 amino acids. V lost 1 base and J lost 5, with 15 bases in between. Germline V gives CDR1 SGHAT, CDR2 FQNNGV. CDR3 sequence: CASSLVGSGPNNEQFF. CDR3 in DNA: TGTGCCAGCAGCTTAGTGGGTAGCGGCCCAAACAATGAGCAGTTCTTC.

This clone occurred a few times. The CDR3 loop reads CASSLVSRGSGNTIYF. CDR3 in DNA: TGTGCCAGCAGCTTAGTAAGCAGGGGCTCTGGAAACACCATATATTTT. The chain links TRBV7-2 to TRBJ1-3, with D maybe TRBD1 (6 bases). The V end lost 1 base, the J end lost 0 bases, and 10 bases lay between the germline ends. The CDR3 loop spans 16 amino acids. Germline CDR1 SGHTA, CDR2 FQGNSA.

The CDR3 spells CAWSFRDSSYNEQFF. The CDR3 DNA reads as TGTGCCTGGAGTTTCCGGGACAGCTCCTACAATGAGCAGTTCTTC. The chain is built from TRBV30 and TRBJ2-1; 7 nucleotides match TRBD1. After removal of 2 bases from V and 0 bases from J, the junction contained 4 bases not matched to a gene. CDR1 and CDR2 from the germline V gene are GTSNPN and SVGIG (reference sequence). There are 15 residues in the CDR3.

The chain is built from TRBV7-9 and TRBJ1-2, with 10 bases identical to TRBD1. Germline CDR1 SEHNR, CDR2 FQNEAQ (reference sequence). With 4 bases clipped from V and 5 bases from J, the junction kept 13 bases outside the gene matches. The CDR3 covers 17 residues. The CDR3 region is CASSSTQDRGREYGYTF. CDR3 nucleotides: TGTGCCAGCAGCTCAACGCAAGACAGGGGGCGCGAGTATGGCTACACCTTC.

CDR3 residues: CASSLDMVVSSYNEQFF. In DNA, the CDR3 is TGTGCCAGCAGCTTAGATATGGTGGTTAGCTCCTACAATGAGCAGTTCTTC. V usage is TRBV11-3 and J usage is TRBJ2-1; D uncertain. Germline V lookup: CDR1 SGHNT, CDR2 YENEEA. V was pared by 0 bases and J by 0 bases, with 12 bases between. This CDR3 has 17 amino acids.

The chain carries TRBV6-1 and TRBJ2-1; 7 nucleotides line up with TRBD2. Germline V CDR1 and CDR2: MNHNS, SASEGT. The CDR3 contains 16 residues. V shed 0 bases and J 5 bases; nucleotides not matched to a gene: 7. The chain's CDR3 is CASSEAAGLGNNEQFF. In nucleotides, the CDR3 is TGTGCCAGCAGTGAAGCGGCAGGACTAGGGAACAATGAGCAGTTCTTC.

The rearrangement joins TRBV30 to TRBJ1-1; no definite D call. This CDR3 spans 11 amino acids. Germline-derived CDR1 and CDR2 are GTSNPN and SVGIG (reference sequence). V was shortened by 5 bases and J by 4 bases, with 8 bases between the two germline ends. Written as DNA, the CDR3 is TGTGCCTGGGAAACATCCACTGAAGCTTTCTTT. As protein: CAWETSTEAFF.

The chain joins TRBV6-5 to TRBJ1-2; D remains ambiguous. This CDR3 contains 13 residues. Germline lookup yields CDR1 MNHEY and CDR2 SVGAGI. Trimming pared 3 bases from V and 3 bases from J, leaving 8 bases between. The CDR3 DNA follows: TGTGCCAGCAGTTATTTACAGTACTATGGCTACACCTTC. Residues: CASSYLQYYGYTF.

J is TRBJ2-7 and V is TRBV5-1; TRBD1 aligns across 10 bases. The CDR3 runs 17 residues. V shed 0 bases and J 7 bases; nucleotides not matched to a gene: 13. CDR1 and CDR2 from the germline V gene are SGHRS and YFSETQ. The CDR3 reads CASSLDALGTGVKEQYF. As DNA, the CDR3 is TGCGCCAGCAGCTTGGACGCCCTGGGGACAGGGGTGAAAGAGCAGTACTTC.

This clone was observed a single time. The chain couples TRBV19 to TRBJ1-2; 9 bases are a match to TRBD1. CDR3 length: 15 amino acids. Looked up from germline, CDR1 is LNHDA and CDR2 is SQIVND (reference sequence). The V gene end was trimmed by 4 bases and the J gene end by 2 bases; junction bases not matched to a gene: 5. DNA of the CDR3: TGTGCCAGTAGTAAAGGGGGGACAGGGAACTATGGCTACACCTTC. Translating gives CASSKGGTGNYGYTF.

This clone was found once. The chain is built from TRBV19 and TRBJ2-1, with TRBD2 identical over 10 bases. This CDR3 contains 14 residues. CDR1 LNHDA and CDR2 SQIVND come from the germline V gene (reference sequence). V was clipped by 4 bases and J by 5 bases; unmatched bases: 2. The CDR3 sequence is CASSTSGRNNEQFF. In DNA, the CDR3 is TGTGCCAGTAGTACTAGCGGGAGAAACAATGAGCAGTTCTTC.

The gene calls are TRBV25-1 and TRBJ2-3, with D perhaps matching TRBD1 (5 bases). V shed 3 bases and J shed 0 bases, with 7 bases lying between them. The length of the CDR3 is 14 residues. Germline CDR1 MGHDK, CDR2 SYGVNS. For the CDR3, the DNA is TGTGCCAGCAGTGACAGGGCGAGCACAGATACGCAGTATTTT. Translation: CASSDRASTDTQYF.

The J gene is TRBJ1-1, the V gene TRBV10-3; D remains ambiguous. CDR1 and CDR2 (germline): ENHRY, SYGVKD. V gave up 6 bases and J gave up 4 bases, with 12 bases separating them. CDR3 size: 13 residues. As DNA, the CDR3 is TGTGCCATCAGCCGGTCGGCAGGCACTGAAGCTTTCTTT. This translates into CAISRSAGTEAFF.

The chain recombines TRBV14 with TRBJ1-1; D not resolved. Germline V lookup: CDR1 SGHDN, CDR2 FVKESK. The CDR3 extends over 14 amino acids. Trimming took off 3 bases at V and 6 bases at J, with 14 bases between the two ends. This chain's CDR3 is CASSQVLAGSEAFF. The CDR3 DNA reads as TGTGCCAGCAGCCAGGTCTTAGCGGGATCTGAAGCTTTCTTT.

The J gene is TRBJ1-3, the V gene TRBV29-1; D possibly corresponds to TRBD1 (5 bases). CDR1 and CDR2 (germline): SQVTM, ANQGSEA. V lost 4 bases to trimming and J lost 0 bases, with 7 bases between them. This CDR3 region has 13 residues. The CDR3 nucleotides read TGCAGCGTTGTCAGGGACTCTGGAAACACCATATATTTT. This codes for CSVVRDSGNTIYF.

This clone has only one observation. V gene TRBV9 combines with J gene TRBJ2-7, with 11 positions matching TRBD1. Trimming took 0 bases from V and 7 from J; bases not matched to a gene: 3. The CDR3 contains 14 residues. In germline, CDR1 is SGDLS, CDR2 YYNGEE. DNA of the CDR3: TGTGCCAGCAGCGTAGGGACAGGGGGCAGGGAGCAGTACTTC. Residues: CASSVGTGGREQYF.